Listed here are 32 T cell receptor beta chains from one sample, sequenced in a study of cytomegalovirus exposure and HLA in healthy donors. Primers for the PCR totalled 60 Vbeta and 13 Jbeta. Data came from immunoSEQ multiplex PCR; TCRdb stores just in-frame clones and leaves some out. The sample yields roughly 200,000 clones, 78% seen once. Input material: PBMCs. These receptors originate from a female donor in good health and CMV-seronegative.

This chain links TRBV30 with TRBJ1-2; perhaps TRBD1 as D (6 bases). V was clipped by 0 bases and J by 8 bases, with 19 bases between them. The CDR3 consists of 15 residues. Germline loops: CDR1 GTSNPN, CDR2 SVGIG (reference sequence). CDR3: CAWSVVGQSTGGYTF. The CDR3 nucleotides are TGTGCCTGGAGTGTAGTTGGACAGAGTACCGGGGGCTACACCTTC.

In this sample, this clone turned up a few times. The CDR3 DNA follows: TGTGCCAGCAGCGTACCAGAGACTAGCGGCGGGGAGCAGTTCTTC. It codes for CASSVPETSGGEQFF. The V gene is TRBV5-4, the J gene TRBJ2-1, with 9 bases matching TRBD2. Germline V CDR1 and CDR2: SGHNT, YYREEE (reference sequence). This CDR3 is 15 amino acids long. V lost 4 bases and J lost 10; bases outside the gene matches: 12. Combining the CDR3 with reference TRBV5-4 and TRBJ2-1 gives the whole variable domain ETGVTQSPTHLIKTRGQQVTLRCSSQSGHNTVSWYQQALGQGPQFIFQYYREEENGRGNFPPRFSGLQFPNYSSELNVNALELDDSALYLCASSVPETSGGEQFFGPGTRLTVL.

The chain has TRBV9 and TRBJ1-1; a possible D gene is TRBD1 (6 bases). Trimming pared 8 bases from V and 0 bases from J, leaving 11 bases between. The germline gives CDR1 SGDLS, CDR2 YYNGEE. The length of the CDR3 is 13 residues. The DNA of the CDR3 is TGTGCCAGTCACAGGGTAGTGAACACTGAAGCTTTCTTT. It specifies CASHRVVNTEAFF.

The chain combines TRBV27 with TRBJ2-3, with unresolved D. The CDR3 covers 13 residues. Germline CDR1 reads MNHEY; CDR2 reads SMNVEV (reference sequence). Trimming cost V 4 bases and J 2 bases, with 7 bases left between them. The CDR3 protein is CASSSYYTDTQYF. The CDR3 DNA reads TGTGCCAGCAGTTCCTATTACACAGATACGCAGTATTTT.

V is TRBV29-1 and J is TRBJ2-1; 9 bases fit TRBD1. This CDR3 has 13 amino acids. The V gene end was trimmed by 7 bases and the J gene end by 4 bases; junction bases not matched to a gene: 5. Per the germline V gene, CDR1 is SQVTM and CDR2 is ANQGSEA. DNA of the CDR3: TGCAGCGCCCTGACAGGGGGGTACAATGAGCAGTTCTTC. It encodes CSALTGGYNEQFF.

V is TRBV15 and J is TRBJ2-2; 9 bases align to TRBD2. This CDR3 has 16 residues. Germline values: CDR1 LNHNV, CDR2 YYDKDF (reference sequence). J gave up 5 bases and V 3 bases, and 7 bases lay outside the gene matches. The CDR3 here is CATSSRVAGETGELFF. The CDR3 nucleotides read TGTGCCACCAGCAGTCGCGTAGCGGGAGAGACCGGGGAGCTGTTTTTT.

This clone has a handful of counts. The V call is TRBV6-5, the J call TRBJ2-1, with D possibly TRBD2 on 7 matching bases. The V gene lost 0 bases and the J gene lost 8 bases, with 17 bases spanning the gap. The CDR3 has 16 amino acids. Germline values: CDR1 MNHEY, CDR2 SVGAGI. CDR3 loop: CASSYSAGAVFHEQFF. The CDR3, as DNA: TGTGCCAGCAGTTACTCGGCGGGGGCGGTTTTCCATGAGCAGTTCTTC.

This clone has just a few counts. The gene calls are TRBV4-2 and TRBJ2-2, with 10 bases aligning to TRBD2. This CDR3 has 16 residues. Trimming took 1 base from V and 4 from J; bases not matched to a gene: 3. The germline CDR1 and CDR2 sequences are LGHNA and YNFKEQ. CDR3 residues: CASSQGTSGRTGELFF. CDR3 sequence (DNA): TGTGCCAGCAGCCAAGGGACTAGCGGTCGCACCGGGGAGCTGTTTTTT.

This chain's CDR3 is CASRDRGEPNYGYTF. CDR3 bases: TGTGCCAGCCGGGACAGGGGTGAGCCTAACTATGGCTACACCTTC. This chain uses TRBV5-4 with TRBJ1-2; TRBD1 aligns across 10 bases. The germline CDR1 and CDR2 sequences are SGHNT and YYREEE (reference sequence). After removal of 7 bases from V and 0 bases from J, the junction contained 6 bases not matched to a gene. The CDR3 totals 15 residues.

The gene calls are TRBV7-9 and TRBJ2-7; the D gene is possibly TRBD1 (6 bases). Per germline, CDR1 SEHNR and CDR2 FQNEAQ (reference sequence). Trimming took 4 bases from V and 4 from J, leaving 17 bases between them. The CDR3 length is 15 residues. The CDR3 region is CASSSPLGARYEQYF. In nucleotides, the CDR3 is TGTGCCAGCAGCTCGCCCTTGGGGGCGCGGTACGAGCAGTACTTC.

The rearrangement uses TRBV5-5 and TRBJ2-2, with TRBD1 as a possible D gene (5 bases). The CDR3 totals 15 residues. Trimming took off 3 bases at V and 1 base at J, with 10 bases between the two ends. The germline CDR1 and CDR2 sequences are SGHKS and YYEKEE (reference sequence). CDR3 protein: CASSWGRVNTGELFF. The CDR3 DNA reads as TGTGCCAGCAGCTGGGGCAGGGTGAACACCGGGGAGCTGTTTTTT.

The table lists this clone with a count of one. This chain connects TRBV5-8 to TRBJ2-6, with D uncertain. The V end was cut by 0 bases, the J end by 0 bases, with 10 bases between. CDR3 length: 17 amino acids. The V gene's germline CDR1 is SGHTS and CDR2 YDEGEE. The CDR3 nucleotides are TGTGCCAGCAGCTTGGGACTTACCCTCTCTGGGGCCAACGTCCTGACTTTC. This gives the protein CASSLGLTLSGANVLTF.

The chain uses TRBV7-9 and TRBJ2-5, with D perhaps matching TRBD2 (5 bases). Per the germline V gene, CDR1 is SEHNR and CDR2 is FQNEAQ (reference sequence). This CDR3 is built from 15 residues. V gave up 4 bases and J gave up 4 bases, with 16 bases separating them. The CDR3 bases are TGTGCCAGCAGCTCCGGGGTCACGGTGGGAGAGACCCAGTACTTC. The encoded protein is CASSSGVTVGETQYF.

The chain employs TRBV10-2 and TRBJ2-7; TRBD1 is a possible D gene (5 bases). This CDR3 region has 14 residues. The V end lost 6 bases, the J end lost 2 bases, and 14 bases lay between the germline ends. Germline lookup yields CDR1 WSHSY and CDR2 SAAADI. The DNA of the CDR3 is TGCGCCAGCAGCTTGACAGTGCCCACCTACGAGCAGTACTTC. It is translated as CASSLTVPTYEQYF.

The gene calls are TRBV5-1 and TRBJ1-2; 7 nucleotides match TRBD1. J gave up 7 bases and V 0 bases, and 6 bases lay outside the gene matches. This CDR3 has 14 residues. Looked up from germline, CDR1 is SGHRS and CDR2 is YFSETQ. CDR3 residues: CASSLGDSAGGYTF. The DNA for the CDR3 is TGCGCCAGCAGCTTGGGGGACAGCGCGGGTGGCTACACCTTC. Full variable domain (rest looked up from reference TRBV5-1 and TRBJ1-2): KAGVTQTPRYLIKTRGQQVTLSCSPISGHRSVSWYQQTPGQGLQFLFEYFSETQRNKGNFPGRFSGRQFSNSRSEMNVSTLELGDSALYLCASSLGDSAGGYTFGSGTRLTVV.

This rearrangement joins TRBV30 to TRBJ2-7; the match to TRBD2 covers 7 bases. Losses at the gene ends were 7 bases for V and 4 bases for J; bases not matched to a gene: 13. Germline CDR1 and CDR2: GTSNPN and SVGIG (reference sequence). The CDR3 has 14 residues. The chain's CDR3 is CALIGRGLPYEQYF. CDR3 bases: TGTGCCTTAATTGGGAGGGGACTACCTTACGAGCAGTACTTC.

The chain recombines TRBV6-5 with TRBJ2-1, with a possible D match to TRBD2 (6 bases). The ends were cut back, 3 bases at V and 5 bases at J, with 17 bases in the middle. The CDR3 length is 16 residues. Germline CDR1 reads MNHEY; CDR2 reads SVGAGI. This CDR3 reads CASSYSSGLHNNEQFF. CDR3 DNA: TGTGCCAGCAGTTATAGTTCGGGACTCCACAACAATGAGCAGTTCTTC.

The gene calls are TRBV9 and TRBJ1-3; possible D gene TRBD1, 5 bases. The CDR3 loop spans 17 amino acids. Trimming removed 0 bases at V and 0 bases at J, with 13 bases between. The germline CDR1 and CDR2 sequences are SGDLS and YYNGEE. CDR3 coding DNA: TGTGCCAGCAGCGTAGGGGTAGGGGCAAACTCTGGAAACACCATATATTTT. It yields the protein CASSVGVGANSGNTIYF.

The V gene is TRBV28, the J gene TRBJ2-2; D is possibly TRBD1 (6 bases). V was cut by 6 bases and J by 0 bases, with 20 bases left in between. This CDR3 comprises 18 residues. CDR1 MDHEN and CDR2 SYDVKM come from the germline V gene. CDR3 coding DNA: TGTGCCAGCAGAGGGCCTCGGGACATCCCCCCGAACACCGGGGAGCTGTTTTTT. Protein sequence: CASRGPRDIPPNTGELFF.

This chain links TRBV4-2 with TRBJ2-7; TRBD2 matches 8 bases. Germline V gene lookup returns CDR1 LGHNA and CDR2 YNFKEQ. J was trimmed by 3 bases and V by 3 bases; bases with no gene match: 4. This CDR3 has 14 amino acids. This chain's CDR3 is CASSQSGSGYEQYF. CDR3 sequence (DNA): TGTGCCAGCAGCCAGAGCGGGAGTGGCTACGAGCAGTACTTC.

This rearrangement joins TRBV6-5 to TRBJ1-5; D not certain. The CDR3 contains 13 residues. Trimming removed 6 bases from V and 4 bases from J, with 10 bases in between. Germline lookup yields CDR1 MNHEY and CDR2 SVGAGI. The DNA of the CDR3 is TGTGCCAGCAGCCCACAAGAAAATCAGCCCCAGCATTTT. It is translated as CASSPQENQPQHF.

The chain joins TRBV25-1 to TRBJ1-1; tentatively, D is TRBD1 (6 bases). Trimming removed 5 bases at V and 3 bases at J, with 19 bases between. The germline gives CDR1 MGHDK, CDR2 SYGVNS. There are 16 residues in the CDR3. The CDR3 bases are TGTGCCAGCAGTCTCCCCGCGGGGGCAGGGTACACTGAAGCTTTCTTT. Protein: CASSLPAGAGYTEAFF.

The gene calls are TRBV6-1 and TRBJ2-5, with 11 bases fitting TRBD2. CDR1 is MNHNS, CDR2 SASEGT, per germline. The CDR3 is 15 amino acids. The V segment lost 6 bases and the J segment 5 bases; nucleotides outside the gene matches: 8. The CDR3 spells CASRLAGGGQETQYF. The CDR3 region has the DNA TGTGCCAGCAGATTAGCGGGAGGGGGGCAGGAGACCCAGTACTTC.

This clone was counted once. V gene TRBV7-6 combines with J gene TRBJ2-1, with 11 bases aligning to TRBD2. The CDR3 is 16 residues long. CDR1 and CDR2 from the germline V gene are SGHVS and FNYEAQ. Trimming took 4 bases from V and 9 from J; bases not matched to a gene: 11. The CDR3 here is CASSYDSGRAFAEQFF. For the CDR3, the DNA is TGTGCCAGCAGCTATGATAGCGGGAGGGCCTTTGCTGAGCAGTTCTTC.

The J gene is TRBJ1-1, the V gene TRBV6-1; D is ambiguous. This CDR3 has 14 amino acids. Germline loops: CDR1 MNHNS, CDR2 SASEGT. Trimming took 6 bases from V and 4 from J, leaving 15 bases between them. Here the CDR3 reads CASRTWQVATEAFF. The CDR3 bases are TGTGCCAGCAGAACCTGGCAAGTGGCCACTGAAGCTTTCTTT.

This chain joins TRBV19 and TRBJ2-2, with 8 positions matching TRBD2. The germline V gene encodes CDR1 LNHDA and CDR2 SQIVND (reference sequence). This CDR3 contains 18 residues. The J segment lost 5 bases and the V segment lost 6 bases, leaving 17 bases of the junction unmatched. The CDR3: CASRMGPGLGVGTGELFF. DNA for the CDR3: TGTGCCAGTAGGATGGGACCGGGACTAGGAGTAGGTACCGGGGAGCTGTTTTTT.

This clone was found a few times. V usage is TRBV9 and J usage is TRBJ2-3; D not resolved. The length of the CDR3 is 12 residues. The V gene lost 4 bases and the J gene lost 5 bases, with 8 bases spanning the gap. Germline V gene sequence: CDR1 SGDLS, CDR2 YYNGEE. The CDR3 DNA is TGTGCCAGCAGCCTCCTAGGAGATACGCAGTATTTT. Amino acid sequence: CASSLLGDTQYF. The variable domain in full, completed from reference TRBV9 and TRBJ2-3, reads DSGVTQTPKHLITATGQRVTLRCSPRSGDLSVYWYQQSLDQGLQFLIQYYNGEERAKGNILERFSAQQFPDLHSELNLSSLELGDSALYFCASSLLGDTQYFGPGTRLTVL.

The CDR3 region is CASRPRDGGGNIQYF. CDR3 in DNA: TGTGCCAGTAGGCCTAGGGACGGCGGGGGCAACATTCAGTACTTC. The chain carries TRBV19 and TRBJ2-4, with TRBD2 as a possible D gene (7 bases). This CDR3 comprises 15 residues. Deletions cut 6 bases from V and 7 bases from J, with 19 bases between. The germline CDR1 and CDR2 sequences are LNHDA and SQIVND (reference sequence).

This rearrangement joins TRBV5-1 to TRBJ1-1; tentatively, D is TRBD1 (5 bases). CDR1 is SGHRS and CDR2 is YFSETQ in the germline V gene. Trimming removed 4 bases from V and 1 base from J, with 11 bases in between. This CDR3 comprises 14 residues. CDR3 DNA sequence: TGCGCCAGCAGCCCCTGGGGGGGGAACACTGAAGCTTTCTTT. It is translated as CASSPWGGNTEAFF.

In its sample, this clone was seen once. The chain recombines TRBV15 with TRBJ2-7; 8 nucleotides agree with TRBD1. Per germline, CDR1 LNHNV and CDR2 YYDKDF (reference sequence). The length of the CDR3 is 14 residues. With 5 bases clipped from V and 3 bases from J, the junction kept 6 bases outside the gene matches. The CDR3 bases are TGTGCCACCAGCCGGACAGGGCTTAACTACGAGCAGTACTTC. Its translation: CATSRTGLNYEQYF.

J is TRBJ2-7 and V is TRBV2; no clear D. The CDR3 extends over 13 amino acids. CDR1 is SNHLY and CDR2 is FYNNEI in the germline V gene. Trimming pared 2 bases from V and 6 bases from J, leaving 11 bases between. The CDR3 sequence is CASSENSPGEQYF. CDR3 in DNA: TGTGCCAGCAGTGAAAATAGTCCGGGCGAGCAGTACTTC.

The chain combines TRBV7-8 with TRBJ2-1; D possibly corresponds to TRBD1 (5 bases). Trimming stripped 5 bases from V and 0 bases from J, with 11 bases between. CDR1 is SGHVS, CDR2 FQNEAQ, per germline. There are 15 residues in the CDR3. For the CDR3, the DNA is TGTGCCAGCAGCATACAGGCTTACTCCTACAATGAGCAGTTCTTC. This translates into CASSIQAYSYNEQFF.